A single TCR beta chain is shown here with its context. The antigen remains unidentified. Clones were read by immunoSEQ multiplex PCR, and TCRdb kept only the in-frame ones, dropping some. The sample has around 510,000 clones; approximately 95% are singletons. This sample was taken from a study of shared clonotypes between healthy human individuals. Study-level points and caveats: Represented diversity, genetic and exposure-history alike, was limited by few donors.

Germline assignment: CDR1 LNHDA and CDR2 SQIVND (reference sequence). The CDR3 has 16 amino acids. V lost 5 bases and J 1 base, leaving 17 bases between the germline ends. CD45RA+ naive and CD45RA-negative memory subsets were separated from CD4+ cells. The chain employs TRBV19 and TRBJ2-5; D call uncertain. The clonotype originates from a woman under 40 in good health. The sequenced sample consisted of naive CD4+ T cells sorted from blood. Documented subset: CD45RA+ positively selected. CDR3 region: CASSPLLRGPQETQYF. The CDR3 nucleotides read TGTGCCAGTAGTCCCTTACTCCGAGGTCCCCAAGAGACCCAGTACTTC.